This TCR beta chain comes out of a study of control samples from healthy donors and cancer patients. Clones were read by immunoSEQ multiplex PCR, and TCRdb kept only the in-frame ones, dropping some. Of over 90,000 clones listed, about 90% are singletons. The CDR3 sequence is 13 residues long. Per germline, CDR1 SGHVS and CDR2 FNYEAQ. V dropped 5 bases and J dropped 4 bases, with 12 bases sitting between them. This clonotype originated in a woman aged 18-29 years in good health. The chain carries TRBV7-6 and TRBJ2-7; D is perhaps TRBD2 (5 bases). Sequencing input: blood. CDR3 coding DNA: TGTGCCAGCAGCCAAATTCGGGGTTACGAGCAGTACTTC. Its protein is CASSQIRGYEQYF. The variable domain in full, with the rest retrieved from reference TRBV7-6 and TRBJ2-7, is GAGVSQSPRYKVTKRGQDVALRCDPISGHVSLYWYRQALGQGPEFLTYFNYEAQQDKSGLPNDRFSAERPEGSISTLTIQRTEQRDSAMYRCASSQIRGYEQYFGPGTRLTVT.